The rows below give T cell receptor beta chains drawn from one sample of a study of cytomegalovirus exposure and HLA in healthy donors. Some clones are missing from TCRdb's copy, which holds only in-frame ones; the method was immunoSEQ multiplex PCR. The sample yields tens of thousands of clones, approximately 88% seen once. Specimen: PBMCs. The receptors shown here come from a woman between 18 and 30 years old in good health and CMV-seronegative. The CDR3 runs from the conserved cysteine through the conserved F or W. The order of the fields is CDR3 protein, CDR3 DNA, D gene, clone size, J gene, V gene. D genes are given only for firm matches. Where a row states a size, it is once, few, many or the class of an expanded clone; other rows omit it.

CDR3: CASSGGGRGRRNTIYF; DNA: TGTGCCAGCAGCGGGGGCGGTCGGGGCCGGAGAAACACCATATATTTT; D: NA; size: once; J: TRBJ1-3; V: TRBV5-4
CDR3: CASSLGGWQETQYF; DNA: TGTGCCAGCAGCTTAGGCGGGTGGCAAGAGACCCAGTACTTC; D: NA; size: NA; J: TRBJ2-5; V: TRBV7-2
CDR3: CASSTRGGRETQYF; DNA: TGTGCCAGCAGCACCCGGGGGGGGAGGGAGACCCAGTACTTC; D: TRBD2; size: NA; J: TRBJ2-5; V: TRBV5-4
CDR3: CASGLSEGGPNYGYTF; DNA: TGTGCCAGTGGCTTGAGTGAGGGTGGCCCTAACTATGGCTACACCTTC; D: NA; size: NA; J: TRBJ1-2; V: TRBV19
CDR3: CASRGQGAYGYTF; DNA: TGTGCCAGCAGAGGACAGGGGGCTTATGGCTACACCTTC; D: TRBD1; size: NA; J: TRBJ1-2; V: TRBV6-1
CDR3: CASSDSGQSNTEAFF; DNA: TGTGCCAGCAGTGACTCGGGACAGTCCAACACTGAAGCTTTCTTT; D: TRBD1; size: NA; J: TRBJ1-1; V: TRBV6-4
CDR3: CASSPQANAIDIQYF; DNA: TGTGCCAGCTCACCACAAGCCAATGCTATAGACATTCAGTACTTC; D: NA; size: once; J: TRBJ2-4; V: TRBV18
CDR3: CATSRAYRGHSDEQYF; DNA: TGTGCCACCAGCAGAGCTTACAGGGGCCACTCCGACGAGCAGTACTTC; D: TRBD1; size: few; J: TRBJ2-7; V: TRBV15
CDR3: CASSRNRVNTEAFF; DNA: TGTGCCAGCAGCAGAAACAGGGTTAACACTGAAGCTTTCTTT; D: NA; size: few; J: TRBJ1-1; V: TRBV7-2
CDR3: CASSLAGAGGREQYF; DNA: TGTGCCAGCAGCCTGGCCGGAGCGGGGGGGCGGGAGCAGTACTTC; D: TRBD2; size: few; J: TRBJ2-7; V: TRBV5-4
CDR3: CASSLSVSWTSGGDEQFF; DNA: TGTGCCAGCAGCTTGTCAGTTAGTTGGACCTCGGGAGGGGATGAGCAGTTCTTC; D: TRBD2; size: NA; J: TRBJ2-1; V: TRBV5-4
CDR3: CASSLEGQDLETQYF; DNA: TGCGCCAGCAGCTTGGAGGGACAGGACTTGGAGACCCAGTACTTC; D: TRBD1; size: NA; J: TRBJ2-5; V: TRBV5-1
CDR3: CASSVVGLAASTDTQYF; DNA: TGTGCCAGCAGCGTAGTCGGTCTAGCGGCTAGCACAGATACGCAGTATTTT; D: TRBD2; size: NA; J: TRBJ2-3; V: TRBV9
CDR3: CAHRTENTGELFF; DNA: TGTGCCCACAGGACAGAGAACACCGGGGAGCTGTTTTTT; D: NA; size: NA; J: TRBJ2-2; V: TRBV10-3
CDR3: CASSTQGSSGANVLTF; DNA: TGCGCCAGCAGCACACAGGGCAGCTCTGGGGCCAACGTCCTGACTTTC; D: NA; size: NA; J: TRBJ2-6; V: TRBV5-1
CDR3: CASSDGASGTYEQYF; DNA: TGCGCCAGCAGTGATGGCGCTAGCGGAACCTACGAGCAGTACTTC; D: TRBD2; size: NA; J: TRBJ2-7; V: TRBV10-1
CDR3: CASSLRQTDTQYF; DNA: TGTGCCAGCAGTCTCAGACAGACAGATACGCAGTATTTT; D: NA; size: once; J: TRBJ2-3; V: TRBV7-2
CDR3: CASSFGQGQETQYF; DNA: TGCGCCAGCAGCTTTGGACAGGGGCAAGAGACCCAGTACTTC; D: TRBD1; size: NA; J: TRBJ2-5; V: TRBV5-1
CDR3: CSVEPPLAREQFF; DNA: TGCAGCGTTGAACCACCCTTAGCCCGTGAGCAGTTCTTC; D: NA; size: NA; J: TRBJ2-1; V: TRBV29-1
CDR3: CASSPLQTGSNEQYF; DNA: TGTGCCAGCTCACCCCTCCAGACAGGCAGCAACGAGCAGTACTTC; D: NA; size: few; J: TRBJ2-7; V: TRBV18
CDR3: CASTPGVIPYEQYF; DNA: TGTGCCAGCACCCCGGGAGTCATTCCGTACGAGCAGTACTTC; D: NA; size: NA; J: TRBJ2-7; V: TRBV6-1
CDR3: CASSHRGNTGELFF; DNA: TGCGCCAGCAGTCATCGGGGTAACACCGGGGAGCTGTTTTTT; D: NA; size: NA; J: TRBJ2-2; V: TRBV23-1
CDR3: CASRTLRGSYNEQFF; DNA: TGTGCCAGCAGAACACTTAGAGGCTCCTACAATGAGCAGTTCTTC; D: NA; size: NA; J: TRBJ2-1; V: TRBV6-1
CDR3: CASRDSGNSYEQYF; DNA: TGTGCCAGCAGAGATAGCGGGAACTCCTACGAGCAGTACTTC; D: TRBD2; size: NA; J: TRBJ2-7; V: TRBV28
CDR3: CASRPIGGQETQYF; DNA: TGTGCCAGCAGGCCGATCGGGGGGCAAGAGACCCAGTACTTC; D: TRBD2; size: NA; J: TRBJ2-5; V: TRBV2
CDR3: CAWSAWGADTQYF; DNA: TGTGCCTGGAGTGCGTGGGGAGCAGATACGCAGTATTTT; D: NA; size: once; J: TRBJ2-3; V: TRBV30
CDR3: CASSQGTGIYGYTF; DNA: TGTGCCAGCAGCCAAGGGACAGGGATTTATGGCTACACCTTC; D: TRBD1; size: NA; J: TRBJ1-2; V: TRBV7-8
CDR3: CASSKRTGVGTDTQYF; DNA: TGTGCCAGCAGCAAACGCACAGGGGTGGGCACAGATACGCAGTATTTT; D: TRBD1; size: NA; J: TRBJ2-3; V: TRBV7-2
CDR3: CASSEPFRDRDNTEAFF; DNA: TGTGCCAGCAGCGAACCCTTCCGGGACAGGGATAACACTGAAGCTTTCTTT; D: TRBD1; size: NA; J: TRBJ1-1; V: TRBV6-1
CDR3: CASSRQSSNQPQHF; DNA: TGTGCCAGCAGTCGACAGAGTAGCAATCAGCCCCAGCATTTT; D: NA; size: NA; J: TRBJ1-5; V: TRBV7-9
CDR3: CASSPPSGGGDTQYF; DNA: TGTGCCAGTTCACCCCCCAGCGGGGGGGGAGATACGCAGTATTTT; D: TRBD2; size: once; J: TRBJ2-3; V: TRBV28
CDR3: CASKVRGGNTEAFF; DNA: TGTGCCAGTAAGGTCCGAGGAGGGAACACTGAAGCTTTCTTT; D: NA; size: NA; J: TRBJ1-1; V: TRBV19